The following is a TCR beta chain sequence with its context. The V gene's germline CDR1 is SGHRS and CDR2 YFSETQ. The CDR3 contains 15 residues. Trimming pared 4 bases from V and 6 bases from J, leaving 17 bases between. The data originate from a study of blood T cell repertoires in COVID-19. The assay was immunoSEQ multiplex PCR, and TCRdb's table has in-frame clones only and misses some. The sample records 200,000 or so clones, 70% to 90% being singletons. The chain joins TRBV5-1 to TRBJ1-5; D is ambiguous. The sequencing sample was made of peripheral blood. This clonotype was sampled from a man at least 80 years old with acute or convalescent COVID-19. CDR3 residues: CASSPGPISSQPQHF. CDR3 bases: TGCGCCAGCAGCCCGGGTCCTATATCCAGTCAGCCCCAGCATTTT.